The rows below give T cell receptor beta chains drawn from one sample of a study of patients and donors after allogeneic stem cell transplantation. TCRdb called the RT-PCR reads again in MiXCR, with one record for every CDR3 protein. The sample has around 200,000 distinct CDR3 sequences, 35% to 45% seen once. The sample consisted of blood, either unsorted or a sorted T cell fraction (not recorded which). These receptors all come from a human donor who was either an allogeneic HSCT recipient or a stem cell or donor lymphocyte infusion donor (not recorded which). It is not recorded whose cells these are; they may come from a transplant donor. Each CDR3 is given with its conserved first and last residue. A D gene is named only where the DNA matches it firmly. The size entry is marked missing in some rows and otherwise reads once, few, many or a size class.

d_gene	v_gene	abundance	j_gene	CDR3aa	CDR3nt
.	TRBV6-2/TRBV6-3	.	TRBJ1-1	CASSYFSMNTEAFF	TGTGCCAGCAGTTACTTTTCCATGAACACTGAAGCTTTCTTT
.	TRBV27	few	TRBJ1-6	CASSLIGGENSPLHF	TGTGCCAGCAGTTTAATTGGGGGAGAAAATTCACCCCTCCACTTT
.	TRBV7-6	.	TRBJ2-1	CASSLTNSIWEQFF	TGTGCCAGCAGCTTAACAAACTCGATCTGGGAGCAGTTCTTC
.	TRBV5-1	.	TRBJ2-5	CASRRTGGETQYF	TGCGCCAGCAGGAGGACTGGGGGAGAGACCCAGTACTTC
TRBD1	TRBV29-1	few	TRBJ1-5	CSVELGTGIGPQHF	TGCAGCGTTGAATTGGGGACAGGCATCGGGCCCCAGCATTTT
.	TRBV5-1	few	TRBJ1-2	CASSLPGGNGYTF	TGCGCCAGCAGCTTGCCGGGGGGGAACGGCTACACCTTC
.	TRBV7-9	.	TRBJ1-6	CASSPGQTSYNSPLHF	TGTGCCAGCAGCCCGGGACAAACGTCCTATAATTCACCCCTCCACTTT
.	TRBV2	few	TRBJ2-7	CASSTTGTPYEQYF	TGTGCCAGCAGTACAACAGGGACCCCCTACGAGCAGTACTTC
TRBD1	TRBV4-1	.	TRBJ2-1	CASSPSWTGGNNEQFF	TGCGCCAGCAGCCCCTCCTGGACAGGGGGGAACAATGAGCAGTTCTTC
.	TRBV5-5	few	TRBJ1-2	CASSPGTSADYGYTF	TGTGCCAGCAGCCCCGGGACATCGGCCGACTATGGCTACACCTTC
.	TRBV25-1	.	TRBJ1-2	CASSVGSLYGYTF	TGTGCCAGCAGTGTAGGGTCCCTCTATGGCTACACCTTC
TRBD1	TRBV27	once	TRBJ2-1	CAEGAGGNEQFF	TGTGCCGAGGGGGCCGGCGGCAATGAGCAGTTCTTC
TRBD1	TRBV20-1	few	TRBJ2-1	CSAGGQGISYNEQFF	TGCAGTGCTGGCGGACAGGGGATCTCCTACAATGAGCAGTTCTTC
.	TRBV11-2	.	TRBJ1-2	CASSSATGDYGYTF	TGTGCCAGCAGCTCCGCGACAGGTGACTATGGCTACACCTTC
.	TRBV12-3/TRBV12-4	.	TRBJ2-1	CASRVTGVGNEQFF	TGTGCCAGCAGGGTGACAGGCGTCGGGAATGAGCAGTTCTTC
TRBD1	TRBV28	.	TRBJ1-3	CASSHPRGYSGNTIYF	TGTGCCAGCAGTCACCCCAGGGGGTACTCTGGAAACACCATATATTTT
.	TRBV3-1	.	TRBJ1-1	CASSQTGRNEAFF	TGTGCCAGCAGCCAAACAGGGCGGAATGAAGCTTTCTTT
.	TRBV5-1	few	TRBJ1-4	CASSPQQGVREKLFF	TGCGCCAGCAGCCCCCAACAGGGTGTACGTGAAAAACTGTTTTTT
.	TRBV7-2	.	TRBJ1-1	CASSLAIDSFNTEAFF	TGTGCCAGCAGCTTAGCTATCGACAGTTTTAACACTGAAGCTTTCTTT
.	TRBV9	.	TRBJ1-1	CASSVGDFGEAFF	TGTGCCAGCAGCGTAGGGGACTTCGGTGAAGCTTTCTTT
TRBD1	TRBV4-2	.	TRBJ2-7	CASSQIYWDRDSDRLSSYEQYF	TGTGCCAGCAGCCAAATCTATTGGGACCGGGACAGCGATAGGTTGAGCTCCTACGAGCAGTACTTC
.	TRBV6-6	.	TRBJ2-1	CASRLSVIYNEQFF	TGTGCCAGCAGACTGAGTGTCATCTACAATGAGCAGTTCTTC
TRBD1	TRBV7-9	few	TRBJ1-4	CASSPQGQGEKLFF	TGTGCCAGCAGCCCACAGGGGCAGGGTGAAAAACTGTTTTTT
TRBD2	TRBV20-1	.	TRBJ2-2	CSATSGGPSGELFF	TGCAGTGCAACTAGCGGGGGGCCTTCCGGGGAGCTGTTTTTT
TRBD1	TRBV7-2	.	TRBJ1-6	CASSSRGQGYTPLHF	TGTGCCAGCAGCTCACGGGGACAGGGGTATACACCCCTCCACTTT
TRBD1	TRBV10-2	few	TRBJ1-6	CASSDRGNSPLHF	TGCGCCAGCAGCGACAGGGGTAATTCACCCCTCCACTTT
.	TRBV15	.	TRBJ1-2	CATSTRLGYTF	TGTGCCACCAGCACCAGGCTTGGCTACACCTTC
.	TRBV28	few	TRBJ1-5	CASSLYGIEIYSNQPQHF	TGTGCCAGCAGTTTATACGGGATAGAAATTTATAGCAATCAGCCCCAGCATTTT
.	TRBV5-1	.	TRBJ1-6	CASSLGVGGPDSPLHF	TGCGCCAGCAGCTTGGGCGTTGGAGGGCCGGACTCACCCCTCCACTTT
.	TRBV20-1	many	TRBJ2-3	CSASSGGSTDTQYF	TGCAGTGCTAGTAGTGGGGGGAGCACAGATACGCAGTATTTT
.	TRBV6-6	.	TRBJ1-1	CASSYSGTGNTEAFF	TGTGCCAGCAGTTACTCAGGGACCGGGAACACTGAAGCTTTCTTT
.	TRBV27	.	TRBJ1-5	CASSLSSGLNQPQHF	TGTGCCAGCAGTTTATCTTCGGGGCTCAATCAGCCCCAGCATTTT
.	TRBV5-6	.	TRBJ1-2	CASSVGGRYGYTF	TGTGCCAGCAGCGTCGGGGGACGGTATGGCTACACCTTC